This T cell receptor beta chain appears in the sequencing data of a study of T cell repertoires in ileal Crohn's disease (dated by TCRdb to between 2018 and 2020). Broadly, across the study: At the time of surgery, roughly 40% of patients were active smokers, and the median duration of disease was about 8.5 years. A Rutgeerts score higher than i0 was the definition used for endoscopic postoperative recurrence. TCR repertoire analysis was done in 50 to 70 Crohn's disease patients from a prospective multicentre cohort. Every patient underwent surgery because of a complication, which was stricturing disease in roughly 60% of cases and penetrating disease in 39%. The study was conducted in parallel with a multicentre cohort built to find predictors of early endoscopic recurrence after ileocolonic resection. About half of the patients received postoperative therapy: about eleven received thiopurines and 15 to 20 received anti-TNF agents. The study sequenced 150 to 200 mucosal samples from more than 50 patients, taken at several locations on the surgical specimen and at postoperative endoscopy. Neoterminal ileum biopsies obtained at postoperative colonoscopy were designated as M6 samples. The research as a whole found: Endoscopic recurrence was found to be associated with higher high-frequency clone percentages at surgery, and recurrence was observed in all patients with clonality above 26.8% (18/57). More high-frequency clones were carried by sorted CD8 T cells than by CD4 T cells, suggesting that mucosal expansions were mainly CD8. Within the first year after surgery, the timing of postoperative endoscopy varied, and the median delay was nearly 7 months. Only a subgroup of patients, of unstated size, had mucosal CD4 and CD8 T cells sorted and sequenced. Compared with non-smokers, patients who were active smokers at surgery showed a significantly higher proportion of clonal expansions (about 27% vs 20%, p=0.02).

The sample's time point label is to be understood as: neoterminal ileum biopsy at postoperative endoscopy, about 6 months after surgery. To be eligible, patients had to be adults with ileal or ileocolonic Crohn's disease and an indication for ileocolonic resection. Whole ileal mucosal biopsies were kept frozen at -80 degrees C prior to DNA extraction. A TRizol-based method was used to extract genomic DNA from the frozen whole biopsies, and the DNA was quantified with a NanoDrop 2000 spectrophotometer. Trimming accounts for 2 bases at V and 10 bases at J, while the number of junction bases matched to no gene is 7. The cysteine opens and the phenylalanine closes a CDR3 of 15 amino acids. The read is trimmed to its CDR3 DNA, 45 bases read in frame from base 1. The germline V gene specifies MNHEY as CDR1 and SVGAGI as CDR2. With respect to this clone: The antigen it recognizes is unknown. Base qualities are not provided; no much larger clone lies one nucleotide away.

For commercial TCRB immunosequencing, around 500 nanograms of biopsy DNA were submitted for each sample. CDR3 regions were amplified from genomic DNA by Adaptive Biotechnology using a two-step, amplification bias-controlled multiplex PCR. The first PCR used primers for every V and J gene segment; the second PCR added barcodes and Illumina adapters. An Illumina instrument was used to sequence the CDR3 libraries. The source study handled its data this way. Analysis combined the vendor-provided pipelines with custom analysis of raw data in R/Bioconductor under R version 3.3.0. Clonality, ranging from 0 to 1, was calculated as the inverse of the normalised Shannon entropy of all productive clones. High-frequency clones were defined as the share of the repertoire taken up by the top 100 clones, keeping only clones that passed a 95% confidence test. The Simpson index measured repertoire diversity, and the Morisita-Horn index measured overlap between samples. Held by TCRdb, this immuneACCESS table contains in-frame sequences only and omits some clones. Under half of the omission traces to an unresolved V gene where checked; the cause of the rest is unknown. The V and J calls and clone size are taken from that table; D and trimming were inferred from the DNA. Within this sample are 12,000 or so clones, with about 80% of them counted one time only. The ten biggest clones cover around an eighth of the sample.

This receptor was taken from an adult with Crohn's disease. The specimen sequenced was ileal tissue. This chain is built from TRBV6-5 and TRBJ1-6, with 8 central nucleotides matching TRBD1. The CDR3 protein: CASSYPPTGVSPLHF. The DNA sequence is as follows: TGTGCCAGCAGTTACCCCCCGACAGGGGTCTCACCCCTCCACTTT.